The entry that follows covers one TCR beta chain sequence. Its antigen remains unknown. Sequencing was done on patients that had shown CD8+CD57+ cell expansion by flow cytometry. Blood sampling was performed on the patients, and none of them had received therapy by then. This record belongs to a study of CD8+CD57+ T cells in acquired aplastic anemia. Study as a whole: Isolated CD4+ and CD8+ cells, once sorted, yielded DNA averaging around 3.1 ug.

Both TCR beta VDJ combination and CDR3 sequence profiling were carried out. Genomic DNA was the template for this profiling. TCRdb processed the reads anew with MiXCR; each CDR3 protein has one entry. The data hold under 500,000 distinct CDR3 sequences, with roughly 34% observed a single time. General study findings and limits: Controls did not differ significantly from patients in CD8+ Simpson's diversity. Fewer than 35 shared CD8+ CDR3s appeared highly expressed within patients' immunodominant clones.

The sequence derives from a human donor with aplastic anemia. The specimen sequenced was sorted CD4+, CD8+, or CD8+CD57+ T cells (not recorded which) from PBMCs.

CDR3 DNA sequence: TGCAGCGTTGATCAGAGCGGGCCCTACAATGAGCAGTTCTTC. This translates into CSVDQSGPYNEQFF. The chain has TRBV29-1 and TRBJ2-1; possible D gene TRBD2, 6 bases. Germline V CDR1 and CDR2: SQVTM, ANQGSEA. Trimming shortened V by 3 bases and J by 2 bases, and 11 bases separated the two germline ends. The CDR3 spans 14 residues.